The 31 T cell receptor beta chains presented below share a single source sample, sequenced in a study of cytomegalovirus exposure and HLA in healthy donors. This table comes from immunoSEQ multiplex PCR, and its TCRdb copy is limited to in-frame clones, with some not included. Among 100,000 to 150,000 clones listed, more than 70% were seen once. Sequencing was performed on PBMCs. The receptors come from a man aged 25-45 years in good health and CMV-seronegative.

The chain joins TRBV5-6 to TRBJ2-3; 12 nucleotides align to TRBD2. V shed 3 bases, J shed 3 bases, and the junction held 14 bases outside the gene matches. This CDR3 has 19 residues. Germline values: CDR1 SGHDT, CDR2 YYEEEE. This CDR3 reads CASSSGFGTSGSWTDTQYF. CDR3 DNA sequence: TGTGCCAGCAGCTCGGGGTTTGGGACTAGCGGGTCGTGGACAGATACGCAGTATTTT.

CDR3 region: CASSLKLAGVDTQYF. In nucleotides, the CDR3 is TGTGCCAGCAGCTTAAAACTAGCGGGAGTGGATACGCAGTATTTT. The rearrangement links TRBV7-9 to TRBJ2-3; 11 bases match TRBD2. Looked up from germline, CDR1 is SEHNR and CDR2 is FQNEAQ (reference sequence). The CDR3 is 15 amino acids. Unmatched junction bases numbered 4, after V lost 2 bases and J lost 6 bases.

This chain uses TRBV11-2 with TRBJ2-1; TRBD1 is a possible D gene (6 bases). V lost 5 bases and J lost 4, with 15 bases in between. This CDR3 spans 15 amino acids. The germline CDR1 and CDR2 sequences are SGHAT and FQNNGV. Written as DNA, the CDR3 is TGTGCCAGCAGCACTGCCGGACAGACATACAATGAGCAGTTCTTC. It is translated as CASSTAGQTYNEQFF.

This clone was recorded once. The chain couples TRBV5-1 to TRBJ2-2; 7 nucleotides agree with TRBD2. The CDR3 contains 15 residues. The germline V gene encodes CDR1 SGHRS and CDR2 YFSETQ. Unmatched junction bases numbered 8, after V lost 5 bases and J lost 4 bases. The CDR3 nucleotides are TGCGCCAGCAGACGGCTAGGCGGGAGCACCGGGGAGCTGTTTTTT. Translated, it gives CASRRLGGSTGELFF.

V gene TRBV28 combines with J gene TRBJ2-1; 7 bases line up with TRBD2. Trimming took 3 bases from V and 10 from J; bases not matched to a gene: 3. CDR3 size: 12 residues. Germline loops: CDR1 MDHEN, CDR2 SYDVKM. CDR3 bases: TGTGCCAGCAGTTTCTTCGGGGGGGAGCAGTTCTTC. It yields the protein CASSFFGGEQFF.

The rearrangement uses TRBV13 and TRBJ2-5, with 9 bases that match TRBD1. Germline V lookup: CDR1 PRHDT, CDR2 FYEKMQ (reference sequence). V lost 5 bases and J lost 9; bases outside the gene matches: 13. This CDR3 region has 15 residues. The CDR3 DNA reads TGTGCCAGCAGCGCAGCCGGGACAGGGAGGATGGCCCAGTACTTC. Protein: CASSAAGTGRMAQYF. Combining the CDR3 with reference TRBV13 and TRBJ2-5 gives the whole variable domain AAGVIQSPRHLIKEKRETATLKCYPIPRHDTVYWYQQGPGQDPQFLISFYEKMQSDKGSIPDRFSAQQFSDYHSELNMSSLELGDSALYFCASSAAGTGRMAQYFGPGTRLLVL.

CDR3 in amino acids: CASSSLGGAASYEQYF. The CDR3 DNA follows: TGTGCCAGCAGCTCCCTCGGGGGGGCGGCTTCCTACGAGCAGTACTTC. The chain is built from TRBV7-6 and TRBJ2-7; 8 bases match TRBD2. Germline V gene lookup returns CDR1 SGHVS and CDR2 FNYEAQ. The CDR3 totals 16 residues. The trim removed 4 bases at V and 1 base at J, leaving 9 bases unmatched.

V is TRBV5-1 and J is TRBJ1-2; D uncertain. The CDR3 has 15 residues. V was cut by 0 bases and J by 4 bases, with 13 bases left in between. CDR1 is SGHRS, CDR2 YFSETQ, per germline. CDR3 amino acids: CASSLVVGGSYGYTF. CDR3 coding DNA: TGCGCCAGCAGCTTGGTCGTCGGCGGGAGCTATGGCTACACCTTC.

CDR3 sequence reads: CASIGRENYNEQFF. The CDR3 bases are TGTGCCAGCATCGGGCGGGAAAATTACAATGAGCAGTTCTTC. The chain is built from TRBV5-6 and TRBJ2-1; TRBD2 might be the D (6 bases). The CDR3 has 14 residues. Germline V lookup: CDR1 SGHDT, CDR2 YYEEEE. Deletions cut 6 bases from V and 4 bases from J, with 14 bases between.

The rearrangement links TRBV29-1 to TRBJ1-2; 9 nucleotides agree with TRBD1. CDR3 length equals 17 residues. The germline V gene has CDR1 SQVTM and CDR2 ANQGSEA. The J segment lost 1 base and the V segment lost 5 bases, leaving 14 bases of the junction unmatched. This CDR3 is CSVSQPPGQGFNYGYTF. The DNA for the CDR3 is TGCAGCGTTTCACAGCCACCGGGACAGGGTTTTAACTATGGCTACACCTTC.

The chain links TRBV4-3 to TRBJ2-7; maybe TRBD2 (6 bases). Germline CDR1 LGHNA, CDR2 YSLEER. With 4 bases removed from V and 0 bases from J, the gap between germline ends came to 10 bases. This CDR3 is 14 amino acids long. This CDR3 reads CASSRDFFSYEQYF. CDR3 sequence (DNA): TGCGCCAGCAGCCGGGACTTTTTCTCCTACGAGCAGTACTTC.

The rearrangement uses TRBV14 and TRBJ2-7; 7 positions agree with TRBD2. This CDR3 region has 16 residues. The germline V gene encodes CDR1 SGHDN and CDR2 FVKESK. V trimming: 4 bases; J trimming: 6 bases; junction bases outside the gene matches: 15. This CDR3 is CASSRSGTTGWLEQYF. In DNA form, the CDR3 reads TGTGCCAGCAGCCGATCCGGGACTACTGGCTGGCTCGAGCAGTACTTC.

The V call is TRBV5-1, the J call TRBJ2-1, with D possibly matching TRBD2 (5 bases). The V and J ends lost 0 bases and 0 bases respectively, with 13 bases between them. The germline gives CDR1 SGHRS, CDR2 YFSETQ. The CDR3 extends over 17 amino acids. CDR3 amino acids: CASSLAGLILSYNEQFF. DNA of the CDR3: TGCGCCAGCAGCTTGGCCGGACTCATCCTCTCCTACAATGAGCAGTTCTTC.

The chain links TRBV30 to TRBJ2-5, with 9 nucleotides matching TRBD1. The CDR3 consists of 16 residues. J gave up 2 bases and V 4 bases, and 11 bases lay outside the gene matches. Germline V gene data show CDR1 as GTSNPN and CDR2 as SVGIG (reference sequence). Here the CDR3 DNA reads TGTGCCTGGACGGGACAGGGAGCACTCCCACAAGAGACCCAGTACTTC. Its translation: CAWTGQGALPQETQYF.

This clone was counted once. The chain couples TRBV25-1 to TRBJ2-1, with TRBD2 matching 12 bases. CDR3 length equals 15 residues. CDR1 is MGHDK and CDR2 is SYGVNS in the germline V gene. The trim removed 6 bases at V and 7 bases at J, leaving 7 bases unmatched. CDR3 amino acids: CASSSTGLAGNEQFF. The DNA for the CDR3 is TGTGCCAGCAGCTCGACGGGACTAGCGGGTAATGAGCAGTTCTTC.

The chain uses TRBV10-3 and TRBJ1-2; 7 bases are shared with TRBD1. V gave up 5 bases and J gave up 6 bases; unmatched junction bases: 6. Germline V gives CDR1 ENHRY, CDR2 SYGVKD. The CDR3 consists of 13 residues. The CDR3 nucleotides read TGTGCCATCAGTATTACAGGGGAGGATGGCTACACCTTC. The encoded protein is CAISITGEDGYTF.

V is TRBV7-9 and J is TRBJ2-1; TRBD2 matches 12 bases. The germline CDR1 and CDR2 sequences are SEHNR and FQNEAQ (reference sequence). This CDR3 spans 14 amino acids. The ends lost 5 bases at V and 7 bases at J; junction bases unmatched: 3. The CDR3 DNA reads TGTGCCAGCAGCCGACTAGCGGGGGAGAATGAGCAGTTCTTC. This codes for CASSRLAGENEQFF. Looking up the rest from reference TRBV7-9 and TRBJ2-1 gives the full variable domain: DTGVSQNPRHKITKRGQNVTFRCDPISEHNRLYWYRQTLGQGPEFLTYFQNEAQLEKSRLLSDRFSAERPKGSFSTLEIQRTEQGDSAMYLCASSRLAGENEQFFGPGTRLTVL.

The chain employs TRBV2 and TRBJ1-5; TRBD1 is a possible D gene (6 bases). V lost 2 bases to trimming and J lost 0 bases, with 8 bases between them. This CDR3 has 15 residues. Looked up from germline, CDR1 is SNHLY and CDR2 is FYNNEI. CDR3 DNA sequence: TGTGCCAGCAGTGAAACAGGGAATAGCAATCAGCCCCAGCATTTT. It specifies CASSETGNSNQPQHF.

This chain uses TRBV11-3 with TRBJ1-1, with D unresolved. CDR3 length equals 15 residues. CDR1 SGHNT and CDR2 YENEEA come from the germline V gene. The germline V and J ends were trimmed by 1 base and 2 bases, with 11 bases remaining between them. The chain's CDR3 is CASSLGRSGNTEAFF. As DNA, the CDR3 is TGTGCCAGCAGCTTAGGTCGATCAGGAAACACTGAAGCTTTCTTT.

The J gene is TRBJ1-2, the V gene TRBV6-1, with D possibly matching TRBD1 (6 bases). V lost 4 bases, J lost 0 bases, and 12 bases lay in between. The germline V gene has CDR1 MNHNS and CDR2 SASEGT. The CDR3 is 15 residues long. The CDR3 coding sequence is TGTGCCAGCAGTGGTTACAGGGTGGCTAACTATGGCTACACCTTC. Amino acids: CASSGYRVANYGYTF.

V usage is TRBV9 and J usage is TRBJ1-1; tentatively, D is TRBD1 (6 bases). Looked up from germline, CDR1 is SGDLS and CDR2 is YYNGEE. V shed 0 bases and J shed 2 bases, with 8 bases lying between them. The CDR3 totals 14 residues. CDR3 sequence: CASSVEQGNTEAFF. CDR3 DNA sequence: TGTGCCAGCAGCGTAGAACAGGGAAACACTGAAGCTTTCTTT.

The genes are TRBV4-3 and TRBJ2-1; D remains unclear. The CDR3 is 13 amino acids. Germline V lookup: CDR1 LGHNA, CDR2 YSLEER. Trimming pared 4 bases from V and 9 bases from J, leaving 13 bases between. DNA of the CDR3: TGCGCCAGCAGCCCCGTCGCGAAGCGTGAGCAGTTCTTC. Residues: CASSPVAKREQFF.

The genes are TRBV25-1 and TRBJ1-2; D perhaps matches TRBD1 (6 bases). The CDR3 totals 18 residues. CDR1 is MGHDK and CDR2 is SYGVNS in the germline V gene. The V and J ends lost 1 base and 0 bases respectively, with 18 bases between them. CDR3 region: CASSESPLRTESNYGYTF. The CDR3 nucleotides read TGTGCCAGCAGTGAATCTCCCCTCCGGACAGAATCTAACTATGGCTACACCTTC.

V is TRBV6-1 and J is TRBJ2-3, with D perhaps matching TRBD2 (6 bases). The V and J ends lost 1 base and 6 bases respectively, with 17 bases between them. In germline, CDR1 is MNHNS, CDR2 SASEGT. The CDR3 sequence is 16 residues long. CDR3 in amino acids: CASSEVSGEGPDTQYF. CDR3 bases: TGTGCCAGCAGTGAAGTCTCGGGAGAGGGACCCGATACGCAGTATTTT.

The gene calls are TRBV7-2 and TRBJ2-3; 7 bases agree with TRBD2. Trimming took 2 bases from V and 3 from J; bases not matched to a gene: 8. CDR1 is SGHTA and CDR2 is FQGNSA in the germline V gene. This CDR3 is built from 16 residues. The CDR3 here is CASSLKAGVGTDTQYF. Here the CDR3 DNA reads TGTGCCAGCAGCTTAAAGGCGGGAGTCGGGACAGATACGCAGTATTTT.

This clone was observed a handful of times. The chain combines TRBV30 with TRBJ1-5; 10 nucleotides agree with TRBD1. The J segment lost 7 bases and the V segment lost 1 base, leaving 4 bases of the junction unmatched. Germline CDR1 GTSNPN, CDR2 SVGIG (reference sequence). The CDR3 extends over 14 amino acids. The CDR3 loop is CAWSGQGAEQPQHF. For the CDR3, the DNA is TGTGCCTGGAGTGGACAGGGGGCAGAGCAGCCCCAGCATTTT.

This chain joins TRBV2 and TRBJ1-1; TRBD1 agrees at 9 bases. The CDR3 is 14 amino acids. Trimming removed 8 bases from V and 11 bases from J; junction bases left unmatched: 15. From germline, CDR1 is SNHLY and CDR2 FYNNEI. For the CDR3, the DNA is TGTGCCAGCCTAAAAACAGGGGGCAAATTACTGGCTTTCTTT. Residues: CASLKTGGKLLAFF.

This clone was found once. The sample carries other DNA sequences with the same CDR3. The chain combines TRBV4-3 with TRBJ2-1, with a tentative D call TRBD2 (5 bases). V was cut by 0 bases and J by 7 bases, with 7 bases left in between. The CDR3 runs 13 residues. Germline V lookup: CDR1 LGHNA, CDR2 YSLEER. The CDR3 nucleotides are TGCGCCAGCAGCCAAGATCCGGGAAATGAGCAGTTCTTC. As protein: CASSQDPGNEQFF.

The V and J genes are TRBV13 and TRBJ2-7; TRBD1 matches at 7 bases. Looked up from germline, CDR1 is PRHDT and CDR2 is FYEKMQ (reference sequence). This CDR3 has 14 amino acids. J was trimmed by 4 bases and V by 4 bases; bases with no gene match: 7. CDR3 residues: CASSSTGASYEQYF. The CDR3 DNA is TGTGCCAGCAGCTCCACAGGGGCGAGTTACGAGCAGTACTTC.

This clone appeared once. The chain recombines TRBV27 with TRBJ1-5; 10 bases are shared with TRBD1. The germline V gene encodes CDR1 MNHEY and CDR2 SMNVEV (reference sequence). There are 17 residues in the CDR3. Trimming cost V 5 bases and J 1 base; bases outside gene matches: 8. The CDR3 region is CASSNTGTGVSNQPQHF. The CDR3 bases are TGTGCCAGCAGTAATACCGGGACAGGGGTGAGCAATCAGCCCCAGCATTTT.

The chain combines TRBV7-9 with TRBJ1-2; 9 bases align to TRBD1. The germline gives CDR1 SEHNR, CDR2 FQNEAQ (reference sequence). The CDR3 totals 16 residues. The junction had 9 bases not matched to a gene; V was cut back by 3 bases and J by 4 bases. CDR3 in DNA: TGTGCCAGCAGCTTTGGGGGGACAGGGCATATCTATGGCTACACCTTC. Translating gives CASSFGGTGHIYGYTF. Full variable domain (rest looked up from reference TRBV7-9 and TRBJ1-2): DTGVSQNPRHKITKRGQNVTFRCDPISEHNRLYWYRQTLGQGPEFLTYFQNEAQLEKSRLLSDRFSAERPKGSFSTLEIQRTEQGDSAMYLCASSFGGTGHIYGYTFGSGTRLTVV.